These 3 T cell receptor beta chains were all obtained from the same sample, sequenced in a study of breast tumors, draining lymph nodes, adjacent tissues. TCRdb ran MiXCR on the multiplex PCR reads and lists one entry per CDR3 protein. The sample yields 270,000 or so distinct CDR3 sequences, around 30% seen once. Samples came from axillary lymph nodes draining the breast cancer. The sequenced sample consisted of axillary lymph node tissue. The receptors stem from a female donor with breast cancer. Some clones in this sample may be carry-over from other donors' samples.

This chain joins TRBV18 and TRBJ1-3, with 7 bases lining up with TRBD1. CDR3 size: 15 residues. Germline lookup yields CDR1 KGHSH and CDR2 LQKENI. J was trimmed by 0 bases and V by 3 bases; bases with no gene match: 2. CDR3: CASSPGQPSGNTIYF. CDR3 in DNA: TGTGCCAGCTCACCGGGACAGCCCTCTGGAAACACCATATATTTT.

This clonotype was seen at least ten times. The CDR3 DNA follows: TGTGCCAGCAGTTACACGGTTATACGTGTGGAGGTGGCTTACGAGCAGTACTTC. This gives the protein CASSYTVIRVEVAYEQYF. The chain is built from TRBV6-5 and TRBJ2-7; weak D call: TRBD2 (5 bases). The CDR3 is made up of 18 amino acids. Germline CDR1 is MNHEY and CDR2 is SVGAGI. V lost 2 bases, J lost 4 bases, and 24 bases lay in between.

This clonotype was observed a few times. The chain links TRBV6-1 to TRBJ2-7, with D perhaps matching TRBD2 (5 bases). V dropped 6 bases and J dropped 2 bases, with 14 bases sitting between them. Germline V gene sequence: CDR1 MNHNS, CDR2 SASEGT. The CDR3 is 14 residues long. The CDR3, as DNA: TGTGCCAGCAGAAGATCAGGACTCCCCTACGAGCAGTACTTC. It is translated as CASRRSGLPYEQYF.